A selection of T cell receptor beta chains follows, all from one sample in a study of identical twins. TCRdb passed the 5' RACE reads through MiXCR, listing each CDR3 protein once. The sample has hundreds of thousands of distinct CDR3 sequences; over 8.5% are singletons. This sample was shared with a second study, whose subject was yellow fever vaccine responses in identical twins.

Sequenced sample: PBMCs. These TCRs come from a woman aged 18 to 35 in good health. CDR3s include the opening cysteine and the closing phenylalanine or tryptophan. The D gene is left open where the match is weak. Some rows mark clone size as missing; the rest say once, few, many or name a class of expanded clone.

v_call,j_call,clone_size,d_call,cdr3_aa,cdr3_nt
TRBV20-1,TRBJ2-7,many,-,CSAPRGAAGAYEQYF,TGCAGTGCTCCTCGAGGGGCAGCGGGCGCCTACGAGCAGTACTTC
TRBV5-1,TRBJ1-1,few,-,CASSLSGDTEAFF,TGCGCCAGCAGCTTAAGCGGGGACACTGAAGCTTTCTTT
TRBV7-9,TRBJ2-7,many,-,CASSRSNYEQYF,TGTGCCAGCAGTCGATCGAATTACGAGCAGTACTTC
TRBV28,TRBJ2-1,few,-,CASRGTVPTYNEQFF,TGTGCCAGCAGAGGTACCGTTCCGACCTACAATGAGCAGTTCTTC
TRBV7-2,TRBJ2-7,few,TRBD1,CASSLLNRGLYEQYF,TGTGCCAGCAGCTTACTAAACAGGGGGCTGTACGAGCAGTACTTC
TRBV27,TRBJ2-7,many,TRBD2,CASVSGSSYEQYF,TGTGCCAGCGTCAGCGGGAGCTCCTACGAGCAGTACTTC
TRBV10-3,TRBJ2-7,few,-,CAIGKQYF,TGTGCCATCGGCAAGCAGTACTTC
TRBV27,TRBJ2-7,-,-,CASSLSPTRDKGGYEQYF,TGTGCCAGCAGTTTATCCCCGACTCGGGACAAGGGCGGGTACGAGCAGTACTTC
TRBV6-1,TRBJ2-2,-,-,CASSLLAIGTGELFF,TGTGCCAGCAGTCTCCTAGCGATTGGTACCGGGGAGCTGTTTTTT
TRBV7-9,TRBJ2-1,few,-,CASSFRETAPSYNEQFF,TGTGCCAGCAGCTTTAGGGAAACAGCCCCTTCCTACAATGAGCAGTTCTTC
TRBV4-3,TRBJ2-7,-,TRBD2,CASSQDRIAGVYEQYF,TGCGCCAGCAGCCAAGATCGAATAGCGGGAGTTTACGAGCAGTACTTC
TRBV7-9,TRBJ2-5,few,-,CASSLAGTRETQYF,TGTGCCAGCAGCTTAGCAGGGACAAGGGAGACCCAGTACTTC
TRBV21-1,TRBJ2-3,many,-,CASSKARHTTDTQYF,TGTGCCAGCAGCAAAGCCAGACACACCACAGATACGCAGTATTTT
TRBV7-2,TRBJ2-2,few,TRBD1,CASSQTGGAAGELFF,TGTGCCAGCAGCCAGACAGGGGGCGCGGCCGGGGAGCTGTTTTTT
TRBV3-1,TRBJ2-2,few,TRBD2,CASSREGVAGELFF,TGTGCCAGCAGCCGGGAGGGAGTGGCCGGGGAGCTGTTTTTT
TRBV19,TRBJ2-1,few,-,CASSIVKAKAVGNEQFF,TGTGCCAGTAGTATAGTGAAGGCGAAGGCGGTAGGCAATGAGCAGTTCTTC
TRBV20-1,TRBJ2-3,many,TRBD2,CSAPTGGGRDTQYF,TGCAGTGCCCCAACCGGGGGGGGCCGAGATACGCAGTATTTT
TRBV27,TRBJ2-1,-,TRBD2,CASSFFSGGSGNEQFF,TGTGCCAGCAGTTTTTTTAGCGGGGGCTCGGGAAATGAGCAGTTCTTC
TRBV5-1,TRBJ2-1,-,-,CASSLEMGGIWDNEQFF,TGCGCCAGCAGCTTGGAGATGGGGGGAATTTGGGACAATGAGCAGTTCTTC
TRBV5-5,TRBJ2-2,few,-,CASSLAPVNTGELFF,TGTGCCAGCAGCTTGGCACCAGTGAACACCGGGGAGCTGTTTTTT
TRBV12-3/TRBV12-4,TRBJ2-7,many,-,CASSLEGRTYEQYF,TGTGCCAGCAGTTTAGAAGGACGGACCTACGAGCAGTACTTC
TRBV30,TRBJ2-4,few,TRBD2,CAWNGETSGYQNIQYF,TGTGCCTGGAACGGGGAGACTAGCGGCTACCAAAACATTCAGTACTTC
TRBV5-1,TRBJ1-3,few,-,CASRREELSGNTIYF,TGCGCCAGCAGGAGAGAAGAGCTCTCTGGAAACACCATATATTTT
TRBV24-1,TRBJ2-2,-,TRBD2,CATGTSSGLENTGELFF,TGTGCCACCGGAACGAGCTCGGGACTAGAGAACACCGGGGAGCTGTTTTTT
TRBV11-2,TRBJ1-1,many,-,CASSVRQANTEAFF,TGTGCCAGCAGCGTCCGACAGGCTAACACTGAAGCTTTCTTT
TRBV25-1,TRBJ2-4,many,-,CASSHTGIGDIQYF,TGTGCCAGCAGCCACACAGGGATAGGGGACATTCAGTACTTC
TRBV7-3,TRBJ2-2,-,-,CASSAGQYGELFF,TGTGCCAGCAGCGCCGGACAGTACGGGGAGCTGTTTTTT
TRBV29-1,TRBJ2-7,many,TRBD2,CSAGGWREGRAYEQYF,TGCAGCGCCGGAGGGTGGCGGGAGGGCCGAGCCTACGAGCAGTACTTC
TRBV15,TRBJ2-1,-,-,CATSRYRQEGDEQFF,TGTGCCACCAGCAGATACCGACAGGAGGGGGATGAGCAGTTCTTC
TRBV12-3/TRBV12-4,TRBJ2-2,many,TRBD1,CASSSQGDPSGELFF,TGTGCCAGCAGTTCACAGGGGGACCCCTCCGGGGAGCTGTTTTTT
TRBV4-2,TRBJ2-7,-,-,CASSQVPRSYEQYF,TGTGCCAGCAGCCAAGTCCCCCGGTCCTACGAGCAGTACTTC
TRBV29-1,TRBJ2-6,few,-,CSVPQGLSGANVLTF,TGCAGCGTCCCACAGGGCCTCTCTGGGGCCAACGTCCTGACTTTC
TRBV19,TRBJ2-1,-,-,CASSILGGLFEQFF,TGTGCCAGTAGTATTCTAGGTGGCCTTTTTGAGCAGTTCTTC
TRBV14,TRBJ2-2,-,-,CASSQDKVLRGGPGELFF,TGTGCCAGCAGCCAAGATAAGGTCCTTCGTGGCGGCCCCGGGGAGCTGTTTTTT
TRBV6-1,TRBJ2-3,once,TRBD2,CASRAPSGRRDTQYF,TGTGCCAGCAGGGCCCCTAGCGGGAGGAGAGATACGCAGTATTTT
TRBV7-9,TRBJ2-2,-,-,CASSLPGVRGELFF,TGTGCCAGCAGCCTCCCGGGGGTCCGCGGGGAGCTGTTTTTT
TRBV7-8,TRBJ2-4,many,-,CASSPNGGLAKNIQYF,TGTGCCAGCAGCCCAAACGGGGGGCTAGCCAAAAACATTCAGTACTTC
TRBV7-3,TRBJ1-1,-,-,CASSLKGVPEAFF,TGTGCCAGCAGCTTAAAGGGGGTCCCTGAAGCTTTCTTT
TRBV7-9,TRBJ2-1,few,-,CASSTTVGGWGNEQFF,TGTGCCAGCAGCACCACAGTGGGGGGTTGGGGTAATGAGCAGTTCTTC
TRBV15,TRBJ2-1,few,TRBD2,CATSRDLAGANNEQFF,TGTGCCACCAGCAGAGATCTAGCGGGAGCGAACAATGAGCAGTTCTTC
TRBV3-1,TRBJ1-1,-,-,CASSQSSEAFF,TGTGCCAGCAGCCAATCCAGTGAAGCTTTCTTT
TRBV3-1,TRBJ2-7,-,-,CASSQAVGGYEQYF,TGTGCCAGCAGCCAAGCTGTGGGCGGCTACGAGCAGTACTTC
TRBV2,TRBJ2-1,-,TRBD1,CASSEPGGDYNEQFF,TGTGCCAGCAGTGAACCAGGGGGAGACTACAATGAGCAGTTCTTC
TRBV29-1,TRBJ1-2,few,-,CSVEDPDRNYGYTF,TGCAGCGTTGAAGATCCTGACAGGAACTATGGCTACACCTTC
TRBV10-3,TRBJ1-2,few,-,CAISERRGWDYGYTF,TGTGCCATCAGTGAGCGTCGGGGATGGGACTATGGCTACACCTTC